Listed here are 24 T cell receptor beta chains from one sample, sequenced in a study of blood T cell repertoires in COVID-19. Data came from immunoSEQ multiplex PCR; TCRdb stores just in-frame clones and leaves some out. This sample has roughly 130,000 clones, with around 83% found just once. Sequencing was carried out using peripheral blood. These receptors all stem from a woman of 80 years or more with acute or convalescent COVID-19.

The chain has TRBV4-1 and TRBJ2-2; no firm D call. V lost 0 bases, J lost 7 bases, and 9 bases lay in between. The V gene's germline CDR1 is MGHRA and CDR2 YSYEKL. The CDR3 consists of 14 residues. The DNA for the CDR3 is TGCGCCAGCAGCCAAGAAGGAGCTCTCGGGGAGCTGTTTTTT. As protein: CASSQEGALGELFF.

The J gene is TRBJ2-7, the V gene TRBV4-1; D perhaps matches TRBD2 (6 bases). The CDR3 consists of 16 residues. The V and J ends lost 1 base and 1 base respectively, with 14 bases between them. CDR1 is MGHRA, CDR2 YSYEKL, per germline. The DNA for the CDR3 is TGCGCCAGCAGCCAAGCGTTTAGCGGTATATCCTACGAGCAGTACTTC. It encodes CASSQAFSGISYEQYF.

In this sample, this clone turned up once. The chain recombines TRBV3-1 (or the pseudogene TRBV3-2) with TRBJ1-2; a possible D gene is TRBD1 (6 bases). Looked up from germline, CDR1 is LGHDT and CDR2 is YNNKEL (reference sequence). Trimming pared 4 bases from V and 8 bases from J, leaving 14 bases between. The CDR3 totals 13 residues. The DNA for the CDR3 is TGTGCCAGCAGCCCCGCGGGGGCCAACGGCTACACCTTC. Translated: CASSPAGANGYTF.

This clone came up once. The genes are TRBV9 and TRBJ2-2; 12 bases align to TRBD2. V was pared by 0 bases and J by 8 bases, with 8 bases of the junction left unmatched. This CDR3 has 17 residues. Germline lookup yields CDR1 SGDLS and CDR2 YYNGEE. The CDR3 sequence is CASSVAPTSGGSGELFF. The CDR3 DNA reads TGTGCCAGCAGCGTAGCCCCGACTAGCGGGGGCTCGGGGGAGCTGTTTTTT. The variable domain in full, completed from reference TRBV9 and TRBJ2-2, reads DSGVTQTPKHLITATGQRVTLRCSPRSGDLSVYWYQQSLDQGLQFLIQYYNGEERAKGNILERFSAQQFPDLHSELNLSSLELGDSALYFCASSVAPTSGGSGELFFGEGSRLTVL.

The chain has TRBV3-1 (or the pseudogene TRBV3-2) and TRBJ2-7; TRBD1 aligns across 8 bases. The CDR3 consists of 17 residues. The germline gives CDR1 LGHDT, CDR2 YNNKEL (reference sequence). V lost 1 base to trimming and J lost 0 bases; unmatched junction nucleotides: 8. The CDR3 coding sequence is TGTGCCAGCAGCCAAGGTAGTTACAGGGGGAGCTCCTACGAGCAGTACTTC. Protein product: CASSQGSYRGSSYEQYF.

The chain carries TRBV27 and TRBJ2-1; D may be TRBD2 (6 bases). Trimming cost V 6 bases and J 3 bases, with 15 bases left between them. CDR1 MNHEY and CDR2 SMNVEV come from the germline V gene (reference sequence). The CDR3 extends over 15 amino acids. CDR3 region: CASSNSGGIYNEQFF. The CDR3 DNA is TGTGCCAGCAGCAATTCGGGCGGGATCTACAATGAGCAGTTCTTC.

This chain links TRBV11-2 with TRBJ1-5; a weak D match, TRBD1 (6 bases). CDR1 and CDR2 (germline): SGHAT, FQNNGV. The germline V and J ends were trimmed by 3 bases and 1 base, with 13 bases remaining between them. The CDR3 is 16 amino acids. The CDR3 region has the DNA TGTGCCAGCAGCTTGACGAGGACAGCCAGCAATCAGCCCCAGCATTTT. It translates to CASSLTRTASNQPQHF.

This clone has more than one count but fewer than ten. The chain carries TRBV2 and TRBJ1-2; TRBD1 aligns across 9 bases. J lost 1 base, V lost 8 bases, and 2 bases had no gene match. CDR3 length equals 13 residues. CDR1 is SNHLY, CDR2 FYNNEI, per germline. CDR3 DNA sequence: TGTGCCAGCTGGGACAGGGATAACTATGGCTACACCTTC. It codes for CASWDRDNYGYTF.

The V gene is TRBV15, the J gene TRBJ1-1, with 8 bases identical to TRBD1. Looked up from germline, CDR1 is LNHNV and CDR2 is YYDKDF (reference sequence). Losses at the gene ends were 8 bases for V and 4 bases for J; bases not matched to a gene: 3. CDR3 length: 12 residues. The CDR3 bases are TGTGCCACCGGGGACAGGTCCACTGAAGCTTTCTTT. Protein sequence: CATGDRSTEAFF.

The chain couples TRBV30 to TRBJ1-1; 7 positions agree with TRBD1. CDR1 and CDR2 from the germline V gene are GTSNPN and SVGIG (reference sequence). After removal of 1 base from V and 9 bases from J, the junction contained 8 bases not matched to a gene. The CDR3 spans 13 residues. CDR3 nucleotide sequence: TGTGCCTGGAGTGGCACAGGGGACATAAAAGCTTTCTTT. It translates to CAWSGTGDIKAFF.

The rearrangement links TRBV21-1 to TRBJ2-7; TRBD1, the D gene given by the table, was not confirmed from the DNA. TRBV21-1 is termed a pseudogene. The length of the CDR3 is 15 residues. The CDR3 here is CASRNSSTGGGEQYF. CDR3 DNA: TGTGCCAGCAGAAACTCCTCGACAGGGGGCGGCGAGCAGTACTTC.

This chain connects TRBV11-2 to TRBJ2-7; TRBD1 matches 9 bases. Trimming removed 5 bases from V and 5 bases from J; junction bases left unmatched: 4. The CDR3 is 13 residues long. Germline V gives CDR1 SGHAT, CDR2 FQNNGV. CDR3 sequence (DNA): TGTGCCAGCAGCCGCGACAGGGGGGACGAGCAGTACTTC. Its protein is CASSRDRGDEQYF. Using reference TRBV11-2 and TRBJ2-7 for the parts outside the CDR3, the full variable domain is EAGVAQSPRYKIIEKRQSVAFWCNPISGHATLYWYQQILGQGPKLLIQFQNNGVVDDSQLPKDRFSAERLKGVDSTLKIQPAKLEDSAVYLCASSRDRGDEQYFGPGTRLTVT.

The chain combines TRBV5-1 with TRBJ1-4; 10 positions agree with TRBD1. The V gene end was trimmed by 7 bases and the J gene end by 0 bases; junction bases not matched to a gene: 3. Per germline, CDR1 SGHRS and CDR2 YFSETQ. This CDR3 has 15 residues. The chain's CDR3 is CASGGQGATNEKLFF. The DNA for the CDR3 is TGCGCCAGCGGCGGACAGGGGGCAACTAATGAAAAACTGTTTTTT.

This chain joins TRBV5-6 and TRBJ2-3, with TRBD2 matching over 13 bases. This CDR3 is built from 18 residues. V was clipped by 5 bases and J by 4 bases; unmatched bases: 13. Germline values: CDR1 SGHDT, CDR2 YYEEEE. The CDR3 DNA follows: TGTGCCAGCAGTCCCAGAGTACTAGCGGGGGGGCGAGCAGATACGCAGTATTTT. As protein: CASSPRVLAGGRADTQYF. Filled out from reference TRBV5-6 and TRBJ2-3, the complete variable domain reads DAGVTQSPTHLIKTRGQQVTLRCSPKSGHDTVSWYQQALGQGPQFIFQYYEEEERQRGNFPDRFSGHQFPNYSSELNVNALLLGDSALYLCASSPRVLAGGRADTQYFGPGTRLTVL.

DNA for the CDR3: TGTGCCAGCAGCACCCGAGGGGGCCTGAACACTGAAGCTTTCTTT. As protein: CASSTRGGLNTEAFF. The rearrangement joins TRBV3-1 (or the pseudogene TRBV3-2) to TRBJ1-1; 7 bases agree with TRBD1. Germline-derived CDR1 and CDR2 are LGHDT and YNNKEL (reference sequence). With 5 bases clipped from V and 0 bases from J, the junction kept 6 bases outside the gene matches. CDR3 length: 15 residues.

The chain employs TRBV19 and TRBJ1-5; D perhaps matches TRBD1 (5 bases). Germline values: CDR1 LNHDA, CDR2 SQIVND (reference sequence). V lost 7 bases, J lost 1 base, and 11 bases lay in between. The CDR3 has 14 amino acids. This CDR3 is CASTGRVSNQPQHF. The CDR3 region has the DNA TGTGCCAGTACCGGCAGGGTGAGCAATCAGCCCCAGCATTTT.

This chain joins TRBV18 and TRBJ1-5; D perhaps matches TRBD1 (6 bases). V lost 4 bases to trimming and J lost 3 bases, with 16 bases between them. CDR3 size: 16 residues. Germline CDR1 and CDR2: KGHSH and LQKENI. In nucleotides, the CDR3 is TGTGCCAGCTCACTAGGGACACGCCTTGACAATCAGCCCCAGCATTTT. Its protein product is CASSLGTRLDNQPQHF.

Remarks on this clone: Given a much more abundant clone one base away, this may be a read error. The V and J genes are TRBV5-4 and TRBJ2-2, with no clear D. CDR1 and CDR2 (germline): SGHNT, YYREEE (reference sequence). This CDR3 is built from 18 residues. The CDR3 loop reads CASSSLRGESRNAGELFF. The DNA of the CDR3 is TGTGCCAGCAGCTCCCTACGAGGCGAATCTAGGAACGCCGGGGAGCTGTTTTTT.

The chain links TRBV6-5 to TRBJ1-6; 8 bases line up with TRBD1. J was trimmed by 6 bases and V by 6 bases; bases with no gene match: 4. From germline, CDR1 is MNHEY and CDR2 SVGAGI. The length of the CDR3 is 14 residues. The CDR3 is CASRSDRVNSPLHF. As DNA, the CDR3 is TGTGCCAGCAGATCGGACAGGGTTAATTCACCCCTCCACTTT.

The chain's CDR3 is CASSSGGRTTNEKLFF. As DNA, the CDR3 is TGTGCCAGCAGCTCTGGAGGCAGGACCACTAATGAAAAACTGTTTTTT. V and J are TRBV5-8 and TRBJ1-4, with D unclear. The germline V gene encodes CDR1 SGHTS and CDR2 YDEGEE. Between the trimmed V and J ends, which lost 3 bases and 2 bases, there was a span of 14 bases. This CDR3 region has 16 residues.

V usage is TRBV7-6 and J usage is TRBJ2-1; 11 nucleotides align to TRBD1. Germline V gene sequence: CDR1 SGHVS, CDR2 FNYEAQ. Trimming cost V 4 bases and J 1 base; bases outside gene matches: 3. The CDR3 spans 16 residues. This CDR3 is CASSWGQGESYNEQFF. The CDR3 bases are TGTGCCAGCAGCTGGGGACAGGGGGAATCCTACAATGAGCAGTTCTTC.

J is TRBJ2-1 and V is TRBV19, with D tentatively TRBD1 (6 bases). The germline V and J ends were trimmed by 5 bases and 8 bases, with 13 bases remaining between them. The CDR3 is 13 residues long. Germline V gene data show CDR1 as LNHDA and CDR2 as SQIVND (reference sequence). The CDR3 loop reads CASSGAHRDEQFF. CDR3 coding DNA: TGTGCCAGTAGTGGGGCCCACAGGGATGAGCAGTTCTTC.

The chain has TRBV15 and TRBJ1-1; unclear D gene. CDR1 is LNHNV, CDR2 YYDKDF, per germline (reference sequence). The CDR3 runs to 14 residues. Trimming removed 1 base from V and 4 bases from J, with 10 bases in between. CDR3 DNA: TGTGCCACCAGCAGAGTCAACGGCGGCACTGAAGCTTTCTTT. Translated, it gives CATSRVNGGTEAFF.

V usage is TRBV6-5 and J usage is TRBJ2-2, with D possibly being TRBD1 (5 bases). The CDR3 contains 14 residues. The germline V gene has CDR1 MNHEY and CDR2 SVGAGI. V lost 7 bases and J lost 4, with 13 bases in between. The CDR3 spells CASIVQGGTGELFF. For the CDR3, the DNA is TGTGCCAGCATAGTTCAGGGTGGCACCGGGGAGCTGTTTTTT.